This T cell receptor (beta chain) was retrieved from a study of blood T cell repertoires in COVID-19. Using immunoSEQ multiplex PCR, the repertoire was profiled, and TCRdb retains in-frame clones only, with some absent. This table has 90,000 to 110,000 clones, under 90% appearing once. Of note for this clone: This sample also contains other DNA sequences that code for the same CDR3.

The germline gives CDR1 SGHVS, CDR2 FNYEAQ. The CDR3 runs to 15 residues. Losses at the gene ends were 0 bases for V and 2 bases for J; bases not matched to a gene: 0. This sequence joins TRBV7-6 and TRBJ2-7, with 11 nucleotides matching TRBD1. The sequenced sample was peripheral blood. This sequence originates from an elderly man with acute or convalescent COVID-19. The CDR3: CASSLAGQGAYEQYF. DNA of the CDR3: TGTGCCAGCAGCTTAGCGGGACAGGGGGCCTACGAGCAGTACTTC.